This TCR beta chain was recovered during a study of blood T cell repertoires in COVID-19 (TCRdb year 2020). About the study as a whole: Samples covering the acute and convalescent phases of COVID-19 were provided by collaborators in the United States, Italy and Spain. Where HLA class I and class II types were available, the types were taken from metadata supplied by the sample provider, not from assay-based typing. Subjects who had been exposed to COVID-19, were actively infected with it, or had recovered from it provided the deeply sampled blood TCRbeta repertoires that made up the dataset. The sample metadata nearly always contained a de-identified subject ID, COVID-19 status, age in years and sex. The material from the prospective study consisted of cDNA or gDNA derived from T cells, B-cell-depleted T cells, or PBMCs. A freely available public database, intended as a resource for researchers studying the immune response to SARS-CoV-2, is where the repertoires were released. Samples were obtained from the ongoing ImmuneRACE study (first 160 participants) and from 1,000 to 1,500 subjects provided by 6 global collaborators.

TCRbeta CDR3 regions were amplified from genomic DNA using the immunoSEQ Assay, a bias-controlled multiplex PCR. Concerning the study's data processing: Within the assay, amplification of reference gene primers was used to estimate how many nucleated cells each sample contained. Sequence reads were collapsed and filtered to measure the absolute abundance of every unique TCRbeta CDR3 rearrangement. For each sample, productive Simpson clonality was calculated as the square root of Simpson's diversity index over productive rearrangements. TCRdb retrieved this table from immuneACCESS and kept in-frame rearrangements only. Not all clones are present; in checked studies, unresolved V genes account for under half, and no reason is known for the remainder. V and J calls and clone size are given by that table; D and trimming were obtained from the DNA. Across this sample there are a few hundred thousand clones, with 86% seen only once. The leading ten clones occupy 3.8% of the sample.

What the work shows at the level of the full study, not this receptor alone: How much clinical and demographic metadata was included differed by source and by participant, and the metadata was provided uncurated.

Comments on this clone: What antigen it recognizes has not been identified. No much larger clonotype is one base removed from it; base qualities were not supplied.

The CDR3 contains 17 residues, cysteine and phenylalanine counted. The read is trimmed to its CDR3 DNA, 51 bases read in frame from base 1. V was cut back by 0 bases and J by 5 bases, leaving a gap of 15 bases between them. CDR1 SGDLS and CDR2 YYNGEE were looked up in the germline V gene. In the prospective study, participants were roughly 18 to 100 years old, resided in 25 or so geographic areas of the United States, and were enrolled through a virtual design. To assign participants to cohorts, the prospective study relied on clinical history that participants themselves reported in a screening survey and a study questionnaire. Each participant in the prospective study had whole blood, serum and a nasopharyngeal or oropharyngeal swab collected by mobile phlebotomists. Participants in the prospective study had the option to provide additional blood draws and questionnaires over an approximately 2-month period. Before DNA extraction, blood samples from the prospective study were shipped at room temperature or frozen.

The sample was PBMCs or T cells enriched from blood (not recorded which). The sequence was collected from a woman in her forties with acute COVID-19. The V gene is TRBV9 and the J gene is TRBJ1-6, with the D gene not clear enough to name. The nucleotides read TGTGCCAGCAGCGTAGGGCGGGGTAATCTTCATAATTCACCCCTCCACTTT. It specifies CASSVGRGNLHNSPLHF.